Sequencing of this T cell receptor beta chain was carried out in a study of tumor and adjacent non-tumor tissue in lung cancer (dated by TCRdb to between 2017 and 2018). Describing the broader study: The cohort included 12 adenocarcinoma, a couple of squamous cell carcinoma and 1 small cell lung cancer patients. TCRbeta CDR3 sequencing was performed on thirty paired specimens, with one tumor sample and one normal lung sample collected per patient. Among the approximately 15 patients, ages ranged from about 31 to 80 years, about 10 were men and 5 were women, and disease was TNM stage I to III. Sequencing produced about 120,000,000 productive TCRbeta reads in total, an average of approximately 4 million reads per sample. The study compared bulk TCRbeta repertoires from lung tumor tissue and matched distant non-tumor lung tissue of some 14 lung cancer patients.

General study outcomes and caveats: The methods do not name the sequencing platform or mention unique molecular identifiers. Only approximately 14 patients were in the cohort, and the authors stated that larger samples and more detailed clinical data are needed. Younger patients had significantly higher TCR diversity, and higher tumor TCR diversity was associated with shorter overall and disease-free survival. The top 100 clones made up a significantly larger cumulative share of the repertoire in normal lung than in tumor tissue. Because peripheral blood was not sequenced, the blood TCRbeta repertoires of the lung cancer patients in the study went unexamined. Tumor tissue showed significantly greater TCR diversity (inverse Simpson) than normal lung tissue (approximately 400 vs 170, P = 0.0075, Mann-Whitney U test).

The library relied on multiplex PCR. For sequencing, an Illumina HiSeq 2500 was employed. Following protocols modified from ARM-PCR, the researchers constructed TCRbeta libraries through three rounds of nested PCR with primers (Table S4). Before sequencing, PCR products of 200-500 bp were excised from the gel and purified with the QIAquick gel extraction kit. The authors' pipeline ran thus. Trimmomatic was used to clean the reads, FLASH merged the cleaned reads into complete CDR3 sequences, and MiTCR assigned the sequences to V(D)J germline segments. Clonal diversity was computed as the inverse Simpson's index with VDJtools. Productive reads were defined as in-frame sequences without a premature stop codon. Using fastp trimming at Q25 and MiXCR clonotype assembly, TCRdb reanalyzed the public sequencing data and kept in-frame beta chains. For every CDR3 protein sequence, its rows merge into one entry that carries the most common genes and DNA. The V and J calls were determined by TCRdb, not by the authors. Counted in this sample were more than 85,000 distinct CDR3 sequences; roughly 84% of them appeared once. The ten largest make up 22% of the sample.

RNA was isolated from bulk, unsorted tissue, and RNA quality was assessed with a NanoDrop ND-1000 and an Agilent 2100. Donors were newly diagnosed lung cancer patients admitted for thoracic surgery in China between August and November 2014, without prior chemotherapy. Patients who had received previous radiotherapy or chemotherapy, or who had another concurrent cancer, were excluded from the study. Pieces of surgical tissue measuring about 1-2.1 cm3 were kept in RNAlater solution and held at -80 degrees C until needed. Taken from cysteine to phenylalanine, the CDR3 has 15 residues. The DNA shown is the 45-base CDR3, in frame from base 1. CDR1 KGHDR and CDR2 SFDVKD are derived from the germline V gene. Notes on this clonotype: What this receptor recognizes is not known. A read error is possible here, since a much larger clone lies one base away.

The specimen sequenced was lung tumor tissue. The source is a man between 65 and 80 years old with non-small cell lung cancer. The chain is encoded by TRBV24-1 joined to TRBJ2-4, with the D gene not clear enough to name. CDR3 loop: CATSDSQIAKDIQYF. The bases read TGTGCCACCAGTGATTCGCAAATAGCCAAAGACATTCAGTACTTC.